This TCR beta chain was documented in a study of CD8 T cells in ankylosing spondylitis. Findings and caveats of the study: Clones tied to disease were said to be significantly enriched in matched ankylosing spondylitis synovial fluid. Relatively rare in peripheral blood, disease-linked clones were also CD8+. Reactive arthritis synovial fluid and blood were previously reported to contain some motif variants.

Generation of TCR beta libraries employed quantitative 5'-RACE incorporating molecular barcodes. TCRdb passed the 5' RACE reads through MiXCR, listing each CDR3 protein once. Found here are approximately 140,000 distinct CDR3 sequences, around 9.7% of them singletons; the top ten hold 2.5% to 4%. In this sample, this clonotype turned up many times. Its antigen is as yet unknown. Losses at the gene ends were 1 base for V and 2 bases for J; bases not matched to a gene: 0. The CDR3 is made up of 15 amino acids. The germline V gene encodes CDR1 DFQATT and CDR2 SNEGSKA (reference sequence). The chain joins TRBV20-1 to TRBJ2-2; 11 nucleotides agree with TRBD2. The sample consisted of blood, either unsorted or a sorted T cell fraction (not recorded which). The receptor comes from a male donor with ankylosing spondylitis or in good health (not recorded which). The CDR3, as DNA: TGCAGTGCTAGAGGACTAGCGGGAAACACCGGGGAGCTGTTTTTT. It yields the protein CSARGLAGNTGELFF.